The 2 T cell receptor beta chains below were found in one sample sequenced in a study of shared clonotypes between healthy human individuals (dated by TCRdb to 2019 to 2021). To prepare the library, the immunoSEQ multiplex PCR assay was applied. In TCRdb, the immuneACCESS table is reduced to in-frame sequences with V and J assigned. These tables do not hold every clone; where another copy was compared, an unresolved V gene accounts for under half, and the others remain unexplained. The sample table holds some 1.5 million clones, of which 95% to 99% were seen once. Approximately 0.45% of the sample belongs to the ten largest clones. Material: naive CD4+ T cells sorted from blood. The cell subset or site tag for this specimen amounts to: CD45RA+ positively selected. Receptors were obtained from a man aged 25-45 years in good health.

The rearrangement joins TRBV9 to TRBJ2-1; 12 bases fit TRBD2. The CDR3 loop spans 15 amino acids. V was pared by 4 bases and J by 9 bases, with 8 bases of the junction left unmatched. CDR1 is SGDLS, CDR2 YYNGEE, per germline. CDR3 in amino acids: CASSRTSGKVGEQFF. In DNA, the CDR3 is TGTGCCAGCAGCCGGACTAGCGGGAAAGTAGGTGAGCAGTTCTTC.

This sequence joins TRBV5-3 and TRBJ2-7; D is ambiguous. TRBV5-3 is recorded as an ORF, its role being uncertain. This CDR3 contains 11 residues. With 0 bases removed from V and 7 bases from J, the gap between germline ends came to 5 bases. The CDR3 protein is CARSLDSEQYF. For the CDR3, the DNA is TGTGCCAGAAGCTTGGATAGTGAGCAGTACTTC.